This T cell receptor beta chain originates from a study of T cells after yellow fever vaccination. CDR3 length equals 14 residues. V lost 5 bases and J 0 bases, leaving 10 bases between the germline ends. This clonotype was counted at least ten times. TCRdb processed the 5' RACE reads anew with MiXCR; each CDR3 protein has one entry. The sample consists of a few hundred thousand distinct CDR3 sequences, roughly a sixth of them appearing once. The sequences come from PBMCs, collected before the yellow fever booster vaccination. The V and J genes are TRBV12-3 or TRBV12-4 and TRBJ2-5; D not certain. This TCR was recovered from a man between 18 and 29 years old who received the YFV17D yellow fever vaccine. CDR3 residues: CASSLRTDQETQYF. The CDR3 DNA reads as TGTGCCAGCAGTCTGAGGACGGACCAAGAGACCCAGTACTTC.